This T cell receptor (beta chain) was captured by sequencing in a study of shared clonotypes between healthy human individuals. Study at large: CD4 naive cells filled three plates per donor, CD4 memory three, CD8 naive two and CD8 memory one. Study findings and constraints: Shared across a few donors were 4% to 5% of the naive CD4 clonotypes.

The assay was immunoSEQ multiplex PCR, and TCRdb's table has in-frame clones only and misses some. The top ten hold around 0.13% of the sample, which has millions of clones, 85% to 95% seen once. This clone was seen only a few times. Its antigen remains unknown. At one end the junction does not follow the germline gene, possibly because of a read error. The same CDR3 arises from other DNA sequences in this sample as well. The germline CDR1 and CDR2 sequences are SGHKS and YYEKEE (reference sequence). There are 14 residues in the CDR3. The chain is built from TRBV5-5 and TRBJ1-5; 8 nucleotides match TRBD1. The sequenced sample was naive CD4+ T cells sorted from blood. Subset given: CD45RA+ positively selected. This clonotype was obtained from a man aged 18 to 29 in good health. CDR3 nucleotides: TGTGCCAGTAGGGGACAGGTGGACAATCAGCCCCAGCACTTT. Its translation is CASRGQVDNQPQHF. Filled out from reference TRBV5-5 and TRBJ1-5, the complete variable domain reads DAGVTQSPTHLIKTRGQQVTLRCSPISGHKSVSWYQQVLGQGPQFIFQYYEKEERGRGNFPDRFSARQFPNYSSELNVNALLLGDSALYLCASRGQVDNQPQHFGDGTRLSIL.